Each of the 13 T cell receptor beta chains below was sequenced from the same sample in a study of cytotoxic CD8 clonotypes in ibrutinib-treated CLL. Assay used: immunoSEQ multiplex PCR; TCRdb lists only in-frame clones, some missing. The sample lists 45,000 or so clones, about 70% seen once, with 13% in the top ten. The specimen was PBMCs, collected after 12 months of ibrutinib treatment. The receptors were gathered from a human donor with chronic lymphocytic leukemia.

The chain uses TRBV29-1 and TRBJ1-1; D gene unclear. CDR1 and CDR2 (germline): SQVTM, ANQGSEA. V was shortened by 4 bases and J by 7 bases, with 13 bases between the two germline ends. CDR3 length: 12 amino acids. The CDR3: CSVVLSGNEAFF. As DNA, the CDR3 is TGCAGCGTTGTGTTGAGCGGGAATGAAGCTTTCTTT.

V and J are TRBV9 and TRBJ2-6; D gene uncertain. CDR1 and CDR2 (germline): SGDLS, YYNGEE. The CDR3 is 15 residues long. The V end was cut by 0 bases, the J end by 0 bases, with 4 bases between. CDR3 protein: CASSVDSSGANVLTF. The CDR3 nucleotides read TGTGCCAGCAGCGTAGATAGCTCTGGGGCCAACGTCCTGACTTTC.

CDR3 DNA sequence: TGTGCCAGCAGCAAACACCTAATCTCTAGCGGGATTGACAATGAGCAGTTCTTC. This translates into CASSKHLISSGIDNEQFF. The rearrangement uses TRBV21-1 and TRBJ2-1; TRBD2 was called by the table and not checked on the DNA. TRBV21-1 is marked as a pseudogene. This CDR3 is built from 18 residues.

This clone was seen just once. V is TRBV2 and J is TRBJ2-7, with 9 bases lining up with TRBD1. The CDR3 runs to 14 residues. The germline V gene has CDR1 SNHLY and CDR2 FYNNEI. After removal of 4 bases from V and 2 bases from J, the junction contained 3 bases not matched to a gene. CDR3: CASSVTGGPYEQYF. The DNA of the CDR3 is TGTGCCAGCAGTGTGACAGGGGGACCCTACGAGCAGTACTTC.

The CDR3 region is CASSGLAGHNEQFF. CDR3 coding DNA: TGTGCCAGTTCAGGGCTAGCGGGACACAATGAGCAGTTCTTC. V and J are TRBV7-9 and TRBJ2-1; 9 bases fit TRBD2. V lost 9 bases to trimming and J lost 5 bases; unmatched junction nucleotides: 8. The CDR3 length is 14 residues. From germline, CDR1 is SEHNR and CDR2 FQNEAQ (reference sequence).

The gene calls are TRBV10-3 and TRBJ2-3, with TRBD2 matching over 9 bases. The CDR3 totals 14 residues. V dropped 10 bases and J dropped 4; count of bases not matched to a gene: 9. Germline values: CDR1 ENHRY, CDR2 SYGVKD. In DNA form, the CDR3 reads TGTGCCACCCAAACTAGCGGGTTGCCAGATACGCAGTATTTT. Protein sequence: CATQTSGLPDTQYF.

This clone was detected a few times. The rearrangement uses TRBV11-3 and TRBJ2-2; TRBD1 matches at 10 bases. Germline lookup yields CDR1 SGHNT and CDR2 YENEEA. This CDR3 is built from 17 residues. The V and J ends lost 6 bases and 3 bases, in that order; junction bases with no gene match: 10. This chain's CDR3 is CASSPALGTGDTGELFF. The CDR3 region has the DNA TGTGCCAGCAGTCCCGCCCTCGGGACAGGGGACACCGGGGAGCTGTTTTTT.

V and J are TRBV30 and TRBJ2-7; D unclear. CDR3 length: 10 amino acids. Germline V lookup: CDR1 GTSNPN, CDR2 SVGIG (reference sequence). V was clipped by 6 bases and J by 3 bases, with 6 bases between them. The CDR3 DNA reads TGTGCCTGCTCCAACTACGAGCAGTACTTC. Amino acid sequence: CACSNYEQYF. Based on the CDR3 plus reference TRBV30 and TRBJ2-7, the full variable domain is SQTIHQWPATLVQPVGSPLSLECTVEGTSNPNLYWYRQAAGRGLQLLFYSVGIGQISSEVPQNLSASRPQDRQFILSSKKLLLSDSGFYLCACSNYEQYFGPGTRLTVT.

The DNA of the CDR3 is TGTGCCAGCAGTTTGACTGTACGACTCTATGGCTACACCTTC. Translating gives CASSLTVRLYGYTF. This sequence joins TRBV28 and TRBJ1-2, with no clear D. Between the trimmed V and J ends, which lost 3 bases and 4 bases, there was a span of 12 bases. This CDR3 is 14 amino acids long. The germline gives CDR1 MDHEN, CDR2 SYDVKM.

This clone was counted once. This rearrangement joins TRBV28 to TRBJ2-4; 13 bases are shared with TRBD2. The germline CDR1 and CDR2 sequences are MDHEN and SYDVKM. V was clipped by 10 bases and J by 6 bases; unmatched bases: 12. The CDR3 has 16 residues. The CDR3 region is CATSLRLAGGANIQYF. DNA for the CDR3: TGTGCCACCTCCCTAAGACTAGCGGGAGGTGCAAACATTCAGTACTTC.

J is TRBJ2-5 and V is TRBV19; 8 bases are shared with TRBD2. Unmatched junction bases numbered 8, after V lost 7 bases and J lost 4 bases. The CDR3 has 14 residues. The V gene's germline CDR1 is LNHDA and CDR2 SQIVND (reference sequence). DNA of the CDR3: TGTGCCAGTAATCCTAGCGGGCTCGGAGAGACCCAGTACTTC. This encodes CASNPSGLGETQYF. Looking up the rest from reference TRBV19 and TRBJ2-5 gives the full variable domain: DGGITQSPKYLFRKEGQNVTLSCEQNLNHDAMYWYRQDPGQGLRLIYYSQIVNDFQKGDIAEGYSVSREKKESFPLTVTSAQKNPTAFYLCASNPSGLGETQYFGPGTRLLVL.

The chain carries TRBV9 and TRBJ2-1; TRBD1 aligns across 7 bases. CDR1 and CDR2 from the germline V gene are SGDLS and YYNGEE. Trimming removed 0 bases from V and 9 bases from J; junction bases left unmatched: 12. CDR3 length equals 16 residues. This chain's CDR3 is CASSVAGQGTVVEQFF. In DNA, the CDR3 is TGTGCCAGCAGCGTAGCAGGTCAGGGGACAGTTGTTGAGCAGTTCTTC.

The chain combines TRBV11-3 with TRBJ1-4; D gene ambiguous. With 5 bases removed from V and 5 bases from J, the gap between germline ends came to 9 bases. Germline lookup yields CDR1 SGHNT and CDR2 YENEEA. The CDR3 sequence is 13 residues long. The CDR3 loop is CASSPSLNEKLFF. The DNA for the CDR3 is TGTGCCAGCAGCCCATCCCTAAATGAAAAACTGTTTTTT.